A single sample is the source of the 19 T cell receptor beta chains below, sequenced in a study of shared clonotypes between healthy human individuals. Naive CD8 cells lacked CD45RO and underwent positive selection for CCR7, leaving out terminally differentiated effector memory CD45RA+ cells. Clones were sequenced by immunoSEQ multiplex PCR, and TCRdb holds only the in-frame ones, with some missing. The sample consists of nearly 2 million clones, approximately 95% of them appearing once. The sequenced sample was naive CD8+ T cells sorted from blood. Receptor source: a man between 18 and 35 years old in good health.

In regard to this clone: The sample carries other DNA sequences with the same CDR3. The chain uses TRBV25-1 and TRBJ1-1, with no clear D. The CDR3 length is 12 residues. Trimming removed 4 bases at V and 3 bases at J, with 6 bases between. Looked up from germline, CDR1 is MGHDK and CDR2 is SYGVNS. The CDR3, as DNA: TGTGCCAGCAGTGGCGGATACACTGAAGCTTTCTTT. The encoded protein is CASSGGYTEAFF.

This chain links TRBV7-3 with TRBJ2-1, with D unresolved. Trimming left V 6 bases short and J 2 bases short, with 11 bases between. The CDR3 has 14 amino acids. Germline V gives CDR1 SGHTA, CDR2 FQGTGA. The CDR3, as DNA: TGTGCCAGCAGTCCAATTGAGACCTACAATGAGCAGTTCTTC. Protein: CASSPIETYNEQFF.

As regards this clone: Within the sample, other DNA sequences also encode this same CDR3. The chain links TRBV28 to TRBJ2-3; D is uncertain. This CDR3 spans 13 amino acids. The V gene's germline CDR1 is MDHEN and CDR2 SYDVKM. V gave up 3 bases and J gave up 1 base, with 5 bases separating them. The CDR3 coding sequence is TGTGCCAGCAGTTTTCTTGGCACAGATACGCAGTATTTT. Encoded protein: CASSFLGTDTQYF. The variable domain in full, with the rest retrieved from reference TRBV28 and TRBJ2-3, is DVKVTQSSRYLVKRTGEKVFLECVQDMDHENMFWYRQDPGLGLRLIYFSYDVKMKEKGDIPEGYSVSREKKERFSLILESASTNQTSMYLCASSFLGTDTQYFGPGTRLTVL.

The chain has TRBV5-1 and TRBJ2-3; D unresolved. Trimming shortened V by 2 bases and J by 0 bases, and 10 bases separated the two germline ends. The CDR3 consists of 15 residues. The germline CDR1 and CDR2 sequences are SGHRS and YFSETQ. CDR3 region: CASSFYGVSTDTQYF. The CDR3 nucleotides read TGCGCCAGCAGCTTTTATGGCGTTAGCACAGATACGCAGTATTTT.

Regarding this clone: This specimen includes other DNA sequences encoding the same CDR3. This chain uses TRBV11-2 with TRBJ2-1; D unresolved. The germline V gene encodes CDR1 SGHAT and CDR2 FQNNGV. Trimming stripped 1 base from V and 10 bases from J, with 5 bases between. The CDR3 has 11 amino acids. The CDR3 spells CASSLGGEQFF. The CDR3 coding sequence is TGTGCCAGCAGCTTAGGGGGAGAGCAGTTCTTC.

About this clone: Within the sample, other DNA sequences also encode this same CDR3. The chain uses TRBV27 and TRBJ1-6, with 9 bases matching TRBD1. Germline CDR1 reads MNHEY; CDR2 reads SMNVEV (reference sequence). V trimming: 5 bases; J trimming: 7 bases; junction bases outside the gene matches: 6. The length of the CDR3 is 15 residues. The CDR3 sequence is CASSPGTGSNSPLHF. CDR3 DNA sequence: TGTGCCAGCAGTCCCGGGACAGGGAGCAATTCACCCCTCCACTTT.

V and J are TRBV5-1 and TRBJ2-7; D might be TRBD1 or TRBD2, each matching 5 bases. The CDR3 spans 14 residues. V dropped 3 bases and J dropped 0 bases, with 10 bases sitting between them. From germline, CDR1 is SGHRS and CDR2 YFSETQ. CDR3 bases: TGCGCCAGCAGCTGGGACGGTTTCTCCTACGAGCAGTACTTC. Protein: CASSWDGFSYEQYF.

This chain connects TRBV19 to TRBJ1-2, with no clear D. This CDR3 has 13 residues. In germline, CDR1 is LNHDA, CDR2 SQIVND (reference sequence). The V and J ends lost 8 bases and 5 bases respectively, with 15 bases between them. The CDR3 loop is CASAPRALYGYTF. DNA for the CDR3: TGTGCCAGTGCCCCTCGGGCCCTATATGGCTACACCTTC. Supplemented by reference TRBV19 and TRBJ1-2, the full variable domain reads DGGITQSPKYLFRKEGQNVTLSCEQNLNHDAMYWYRQDPGQGLRLIYYSQIVNDFQKGDIAEGYSVSREKKESFPLTVTSAQKNPTAFYLCASAPRALYGYTFGSGTRLTVV.

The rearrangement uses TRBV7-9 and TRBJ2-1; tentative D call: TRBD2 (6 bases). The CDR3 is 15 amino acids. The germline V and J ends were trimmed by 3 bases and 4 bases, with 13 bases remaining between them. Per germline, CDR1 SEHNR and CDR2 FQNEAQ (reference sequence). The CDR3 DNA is TGTGCCAGCAGCTTTGGGGAGGTACCTTACAATGAGCAGTTCTTC. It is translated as CASSFGEVPYNEQFF.

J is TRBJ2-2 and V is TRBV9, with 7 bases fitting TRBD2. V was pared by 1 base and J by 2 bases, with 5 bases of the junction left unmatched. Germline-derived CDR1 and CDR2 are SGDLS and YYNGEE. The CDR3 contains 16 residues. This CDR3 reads CASSVSRGDNTGELFF. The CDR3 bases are TGTGCCAGCAGCGTATCTCGGGGGGACAACACCGGGGAGCTGTTTTTT. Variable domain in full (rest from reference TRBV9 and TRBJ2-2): DSGVTQTPKHLITATGQRVTLRCSPRSGDLSVYWYQQSLDQGLQFLIQYYNGEERAKGNILERFSAQQFPDLHSELNLSSLELGDSALYFCASSVSRGDNTGELFFGEGSRLTVL.

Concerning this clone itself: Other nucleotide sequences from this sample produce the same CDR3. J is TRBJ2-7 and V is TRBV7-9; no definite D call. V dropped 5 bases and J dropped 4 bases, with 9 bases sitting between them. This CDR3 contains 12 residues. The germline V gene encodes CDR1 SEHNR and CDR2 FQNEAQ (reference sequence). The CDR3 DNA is TGTGCCAGCAGCAGAGACCTGTACGAGCAGTACTTC. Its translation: CASSRDLYEQYF.

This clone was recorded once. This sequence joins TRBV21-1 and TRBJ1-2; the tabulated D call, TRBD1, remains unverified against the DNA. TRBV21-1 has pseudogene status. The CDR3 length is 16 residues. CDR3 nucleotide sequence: TGTGCCAGCAGCAAAGCGCTCCAGGGGGCGTACTATGGCTACACCTTC. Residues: CASSKALQGAYYGYTF.

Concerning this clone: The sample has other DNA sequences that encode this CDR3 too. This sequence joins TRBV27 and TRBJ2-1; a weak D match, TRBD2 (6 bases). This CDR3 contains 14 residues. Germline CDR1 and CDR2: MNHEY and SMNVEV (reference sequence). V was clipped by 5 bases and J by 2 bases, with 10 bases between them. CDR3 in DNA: TGTGCCAGCAGTCGTGGCGGGGCCTACAATGAGCAGTTCTTC. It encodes CASSRGGAYNEQFF.

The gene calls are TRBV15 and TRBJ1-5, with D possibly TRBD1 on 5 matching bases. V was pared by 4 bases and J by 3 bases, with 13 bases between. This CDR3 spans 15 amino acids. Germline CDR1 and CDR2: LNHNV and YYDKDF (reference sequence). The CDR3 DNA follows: TGTGCCACCAGCATGGGGGACGGGGTCAATCAGCCCCAGCATTTT. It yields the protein CATSMGDGVNQPQHF. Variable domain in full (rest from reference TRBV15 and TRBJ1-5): DAMVIQNPRYQVTQFGKPVTLSCSQTLNHNVMYWYQQKSSQAPKLLFHYYDKDFNNEADTPDNFQSRRPNTSFCFLDIRSPGLGDTAMYLCATSMGDGVNQPQHFGDGTRLSIL.

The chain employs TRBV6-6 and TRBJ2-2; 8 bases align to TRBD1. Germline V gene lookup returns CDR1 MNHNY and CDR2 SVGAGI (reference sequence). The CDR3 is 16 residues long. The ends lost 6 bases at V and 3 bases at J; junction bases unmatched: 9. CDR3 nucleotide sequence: TGTGCCAGCAGAGAACGACAGGGGTTGGACACCGGGGAGCTGTTTTTT. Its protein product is CASRERQGLDTGELFF.

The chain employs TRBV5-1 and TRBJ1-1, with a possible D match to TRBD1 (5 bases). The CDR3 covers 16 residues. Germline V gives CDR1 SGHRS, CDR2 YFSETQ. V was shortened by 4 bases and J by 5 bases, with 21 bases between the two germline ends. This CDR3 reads CASSALSSGIGTEAFF. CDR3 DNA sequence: TGCGCCAGCAGCGCCCTGTCCTCAGGGATCGGGACTGAAGCTTTCTTT. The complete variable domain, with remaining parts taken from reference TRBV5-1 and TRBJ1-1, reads KAGVTQTPRYLIKTRGQQVTLSCSPISGHRSVSWYQQTPGQGLQFLFEYFSETQRNKGNFPGRFSGRQFSNSRSEMNVSTLELGDSALYLCASSALSSGIGTEAFFGQGTRLTVV.

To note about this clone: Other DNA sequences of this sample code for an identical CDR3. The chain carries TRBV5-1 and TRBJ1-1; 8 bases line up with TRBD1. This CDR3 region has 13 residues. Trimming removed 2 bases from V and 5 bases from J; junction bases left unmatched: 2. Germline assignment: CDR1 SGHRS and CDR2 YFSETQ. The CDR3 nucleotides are TGCGCCAGCAGCTTAACAGGGGGGACTGAAGCTTTCTTT. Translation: CASSLTGGTEAFF.

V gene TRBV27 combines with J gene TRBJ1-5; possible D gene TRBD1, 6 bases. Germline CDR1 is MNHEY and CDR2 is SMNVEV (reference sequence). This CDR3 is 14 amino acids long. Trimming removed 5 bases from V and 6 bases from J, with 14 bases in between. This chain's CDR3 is CASSQQQGFQPQHF. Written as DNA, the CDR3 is TGTGCCAGCAGTCAACAACAGGGTTTTCAGCCCCAGCATTTT.

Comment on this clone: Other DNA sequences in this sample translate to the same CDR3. CDR3 region: CASSEGLAGGSSYNEQFF. Here the CDR3 DNA reads TGTGCCAGCAGTGAAGGGCTAGCGGGGGGGTCCTCCTACAATGAGCAGTTCTTC. The V gene is TRBV2, the J gene TRBJ2-1, with 12 positions matching TRBD2. The CDR3 has 18 residues. The trim removed 1 base at V and 0 bases at J, leaving 4 bases unmatched. In germline, CDR1 is SNHLY, CDR2 FYNNEI.